This passage covers 29 T cell receptor beta chains from one sample sequenced in a study of response to subunit inactivated influenza vaccine. TCRdb used MiXCR to reprocess the RT-PCR reads, holding one entry per CDR3 protein. The sample includes 860,000 or so distinct CDR3 sequences, 21% of them seen just once. Sample: PBMCs from blood, taken roughly 5 days after vaccination. Receptors were obtained from a man aged 45-60 years who received an inactivated influenza vaccine.

This clonotype turned up a few times. V usage is TRBV15 and J usage is TRBJ2-7, with D unresolved. The germline V gene encodes CDR1 LNHNV and CDR2 YYDKDF (reference sequence). Trimming took off 0 bases at V and 5 bases at J, with 8 bases between the two ends. There are 13 residues in the CDR3. The CDR3 DNA follows: TGTGCCACCAGCAGAGAAGGGATTAACGAGCAGTACTTC. Protein product: CATSREGINEQYF.

The chain has TRBV18 and TRBJ2-1; D may be TRBD1 or TRBD2 (6 bases each). Between the trimmed V and J ends, which lost 3 bases and 6 bases, there was a span of 15 bases. This CDR3 comprises 15 residues. The germline CDR1 and CDR2 sequences are KGHSH and LQKENI. In nucleotides, the CDR3 is TGTGCCAGCTCACCTGTAGGGGGGCCCGGCAATGAGCAGTTCTTC. Translated, it gives CASSPVGGPGNEQFF.

This clonotype occurred a few times. This chain links TRBV20-1 with TRBJ2-7, with 7 bases identical to TRBD2. Trimming at V came to 0 bases and at J to 6 bases, leaving 8 bases not matched to a gene. The CDR3 runs to 14 residues. CDR1 is DFQATT and CDR2 is SNEGSKA in the germline V gene (reference sequence). CDR3: CSARDLGGRGEQYF. CDR3 DNA sequence: TGCAGTGCTAGAGATCTGGGAGGGAGGGGCGAGCAGTACTTC.

The CDR3 reads CASSRDRVGTDTQYF. In DNA form, the CDR3 reads TGCGCCAGCAGCCGTGACAGGGTTGGCACAGATACGCAGTATTTT. The chain employs TRBV4-1 and TRBJ2-3, with 7 bases fitting TRBD1. The CDR3 is 15 residues long. Trimming cost V 4 bases and J 1 base; bases outside gene matches: 5. CDR1 is MGHRA, CDR2 YSYEKL, per germline.

The CDR3 bases are TGTGCCAGCAGTTTGGGGCTGGAAGGCTATGGCTACACCTTC. This sequence encodes CASSLGLEGYGYTF. This chain joins TRBV12-3 or TRBV12-4 and TRBJ1-2, with a tentative D call TRBD1 (5 bases). This CDR3 contains 14 residues. V lost 3 bases and J lost 4, with 12 bases in between.

This clonotype was recorded only once. DNA of the CDR3: TGCAGTGCGCCTACGTACACCGGGGAGCTGTTTTTT. Its protein is CSAPTYTGELFF. J is TRBJ2-2 and V is TRBV20-1; no reliable D call. CDR1 is DFQATT and CDR2 is SNEGSKA in the germline V gene (reference sequence). The CDR3 spans 12 residues. V lost 6 bases and J lost 3, with 8 bases in between.

This sequence joins TRBV6-1 and TRBJ2-5; 12 positions agree with TRBD1. Germline assignment: CDR1 MNHNS and CDR2 SASEGT. V was pared by 6 bases and J by 5 bases, with 7 bases of the junction left unmatched. CDR3 length: 15 residues. The CDR3 bases are TGTGCCAGCAGACCGGGACAGGGGGCTCGGGAGACCCAGTACTTC. The encoded protein is CASRPGQGARETQYF.

This chain joins TRBV29-1 and TRBJ1-3; 10 bases are shared with TRBD1. The CDR3 totals 14 residues. Germline CDR1 is SQVTM and CDR2 is ANQGSEA. The trim removed 7 bases at V and 2 bases at J, leaving 5 bases unmatched. The CDR3: CSADRGRAGNTIYF. The CDR3 DNA reads as TGCAGCGCGGACAGGGGGAGGGCTGGAAACACCATATATTTT.

The table lists this clonotype with a few counts. The V gene is TRBV7-2, the J gene TRBJ2-1; TRBD1 is a possible D gene (6 bases). CDR3 length: 14 residues. Germline loops: CDR1 SGHTA, CDR2 FQGNSA. The ends were cut back, 5 bases at V and 4 bases at J, with 12 bases in the middle. The CDR3 protein is CASSARTEYNEQFF. The CDR3 DNA reads as TGTGCCAGCAGCGCGAGGACAGAGTACAATGAGCAGTTCTTC. The complete variable domain, with remaining parts taken from reference TRBV7-2 and TRBJ2-1, reads GAGVSQSPSNKVTEKGKDVELRCDPISGHTALYWYRQSLGQGLEFLIYFQGNSAPDKSGLPSDRFSAERTGGSVSTLTIQRTQQEDSAVYLCASSARTEYNEQFFGPGTRLTVL.

The genes are TRBV7-9 and TRBJ2-1, with D possibly matching TRBD1 (6 bases). The CDR3 contains 13 residues. V was pared by 2 bases and J by 7 bases, with 9 bases between. Germline assignment: CDR1 SEHNR and CDR2 FQNEAQ (reference sequence). DNA of the CDR3: TGTGCCAGCAGCTTACCCCAGGGGAATGAGCAGTTCTTC. Amino acid sequence: CASSLPQGNEQFF.

This clonotype was seen a handful of times. The V call is TRBV12-3 or TRBV12-4, the J call TRBJ2-4, with 9 nucleotides matching TRBD1. J was trimmed by 11 bases and V by 4 bases; bases with no gene match: 9. This CDR3 is 14 amino acids long. The CDR3 loop reads CASSSTGGSGLQYF. The CDR3 DNA reads as TGTGCCAGCAGTTCTACAGGGGGCTCAGGGCTTCAGTACTTC.

This clonotype has a handful of counts. The gene calls are TRBV6-5 and TRBJ1-3; D is unclear. Germline V gene lookup returns CDR1 MNHEY and CDR2 SVGAGI. The CDR3 extends over 15 amino acids. V was trimmed by 2 bases and J by 0 bases, leaving 8 bases between them. CDR3 bases: TGTGCCAGCAGTTACGACGGGAACTCTGGAAACACCATATATTTT. Its translation is CASSYDGNSGNTIYF.

The genes are TRBV10-3 and TRBJ1-2; D is undetermined. The CDR3 has 13 residues. The germline gives CDR1 ENHRY, CDR2 SYGVKD. Trimming took off 3 bases at V and 2 bases at J, with 7 bases between the two ends. CDR3 nucleotide sequence: TGTGCCATCAGTGATCGGGAGAACTATGGCTACACCTTC. It is translated as CAISDRENYGYTF.

This chain uses TRBV4-1 with TRBJ2-5; D is possibly TRBD1 (6 bases). The CDR3 is 16 residues long. V was shortened by 4 bases and J by 4 bases, with 19 bases between the two germline ends. Germline values: CDR1 MGHRA, CDR2 YSYEKL. The CDR3 sequence is CASSLQGPPASETQYF. The CDR3 DNA follows: TGCGCCAGCAGCCTACAGGGACCGCCAGCTTCAGAGACCCAGTACTTC.

This clonotype was counted between two and nine times. The chain joins TRBV11-2 to TRBJ2-3; TRBD2 agrees at 12 bases. Trimming removed 1 base from V and 11 bases from J; junction bases left unmatched: 16. Looked up from germline, CDR1 is SGHAT and CDR2 is FQNNGV. This CDR3 is built from 18 residues. CDR3: CASSLGLAGVDSLQGQYF. The CDR3 bases are TGTGCCAGCAGCTTAGGACTAGCGGGGGTTGATTCCCTACAGGGGCAGTATTTT. The full variable domain, rest sourced from reference TRBV11-2 and TRBJ2-3, is EAGVAQSPRYKIIEKRQSVAFWCNPISGHATLYWYQQILGQGPKLLIQFQNNGVVDDSQLPKDRFSAERLKGVDSTLKIQPAKLEDSAVYLCASSLGLAGVDSLQGQYFGPGTRLTVL.

The chain carries TRBV10-1 and TRBJ1-1, with D hard to call. The CDR3 covers 13 residues. Per the germline V gene, CDR1 is WNHNN and CDR2 is SYGVQD (reference sequence). The V and J ends lost 0 bases and 10 bases respectively, with 12 bases between them. In DNA, the CDR3 is TGCGCCAGCAGTGAGTCGAACCCGGGAGGAGCTTTCTTT. The encoded protein is CASSESNPGGAFF.

This clonotype was recorded a few times. The chain joins TRBV11-2 to TRBJ2-7; D is possibly TRBD2 (7 bases). Trimming took off 5 bases at V and 3 bases at J, with 23 bases between the two ends. From germline, CDR1 is SGHAT and CDR2 FQNNGV. This CDR3 comprises 17 residues. This chain's CDR3 is CASSQGKWGGRDYEQYF. CDR3 sequence (DNA): TGTGCCAGCAGCCAGGGGAAATGGGGGGGAAGGGACTACGAGCAGTACTTC. Together with reference TRBV11-2 and TRBJ2-7, the CDR3 gives the full variable domain: EAGVAQSPRYKIIEKRQSVAFWCNPISGHATLYWYQQILGQGPKLLIQFQNNGVVDDSQLPKDRFSAERLKGVDSTLKIQPAKLEDSAVYLCASSQGKWGGRDYEQYFGPGTRLTVT.

The chain employs TRBV28 and TRBJ2-7, with D possibly being TRBD1 (6 bases). This CDR3 comprises 15 residues. Per the germline V gene, CDR1 is MDHEN and CDR2 is SYDVKM. V lost 4 bases, J lost 0 bases, and 13 bases lay in between. The CDR3 protein is CASSSRQASSYEQYF. Here the CDR3 DNA reads TGTGCCAGCAGTTCAAGACAGGCAAGCTCCTACGAGCAGTACTTC.

Here the CDR3 reads CASSSGLSGDLTDTQYF. The CDR3 region has the DNA TGCGCCAGCAGCTCTGGACTAAGCGGGGATCTCACAGATACGCAGTATTTT. The chain employs TRBV5-1 and TRBJ2-3; TRBD2 matches 7 bases. CDR1 is SGHRS, CDR2 YFSETQ, per germline. V trimming: 3 bases; J trimming: 2 bases; junction bases outside the gene matches: 12. This CDR3 spans 17 amino acids.

This clonotype was recorded a few times. The chain has TRBV20-1 and TRBJ1-2, with 10 bases matching TRBD1. CDR3 length: 14 residues. Germline V lookup: CDR1 DFQATT, CDR2 SNEGSKA (reference sequence). Losses at the gene ends were 3 bases for V and 4 bases for J; bases not matched to a gene: 5. This chain's CDR3 is CSARGDRGTYGYTF. The DNA of the CDR3 is TGCAGTGCTAGGGGGGACAGGGGCACCTATGGCTACACCTTC.

This clonotype has just a few counts. The V gene is TRBV5-1, the J gene TRBJ2-3; maybe TRBD1 (5 bases). The V end lost 4 bases, the J end lost 1 base, and 13 bases lay between the germline ends. Looked up from germline, CDR1 is SGHRS and CDR2 is YFSETQ. The CDR3 is made up of 15 amino acids. In DNA, the CDR3 is TGCGCCAGCAGCCTACCTCAGGGTGGCACAGATACGCAGTATTTT. It codes for CASSLPQGGTDTQYF.

Only a few counts were recorded for this clonotype. The chain is built from TRBV2 and TRBJ2-1; 8 nucleotides align to TRBD1. The CDR3 has 13 amino acids. Germline V CDR1 and CDR2: SNHLY, FYNNEI. J lost 7 bases, V lost 4 bases, and 3 bases had no gene match. The CDR3 DNA is TGTGCCAGCAGTGCGACAGGGGCTAATGAGCAGTTCTTC. Its protein product is CASSATGANEQFF.

The J gene is TRBJ2-7, the V gene TRBV20-1; D is possibly TRBD2 (5 bases). Looked up from germline, CDR1 is DFQATT and CDR2 is SNEGSKA (reference sequence). Trimming took off 2 bases at V and 1 base at J, with 18 bases between the two ends. The CDR3 is 16 residues long. CDR3 sequence reads: CSARTQRVPLSYEQYF. The CDR3 DNA is TGCAGTGCTAGAACCCAGAGGGTCCCCTTATCCTACGAGCAGTACTTC.

This clonotype was found a few times. V is TRBV24-1 and J is TRBJ1-1; perhaps TRBD1 as D (6 bases). The V gene's germline CDR1 is KGHDR and CDR2 SFDVKD. The CDR3 extends over 14 amino acids. V was clipped by 2 bases and J by 1 base, with 7 bases between them. CDR3 DNA sequence: TGTGCCACCAGTGATTCGACAGGGAACACTGAAGCTTTCTTT. Amino acids: CATSDSTGNTEAFF.

This sequence joins TRBV7-9 and TRBJ2-2, with 10 bases that match TRBD2. Germline trimming cut 5 bases from V and 6 bases from J; bases unmatched to any gene: 6. The CDR3 covers 15 residues. Per germline, CDR1 SEHNR and CDR2 FQNEAQ (reference sequence). CDR3 sequence (DNA): TGTGCCAGCAGCCAAGCGGGGGGGCCGCCCGGGGAGCTGTTTTTT. This encodes CASSQAGGPPGELFF.

At least ten counts were recorded for this clonotype. V and J are TRBV9 and TRBJ2-5; the D gene is possibly TRBD1 (5 bases). CDR1 is SGDLS, CDR2 YYNGEE, per germline. The length of the CDR3 is 15 residues. The ends were cut back, 7 bases at V and 0 bases at J, with 16 bases in the middle. The CDR3 sequence is CASFPDREYQETQYF. The DNA of the CDR3 is TGTGCCAGCTTTCCCGACAGAGAGTACCAAGAGACCCAGTACTTC.

The chain is built from TRBV21-1 and TRBJ2-7. TRBV21-1 is described as a pseudogene. This CDR3 spans 13 amino acids. The CDR3 region is CASSRKRVHEQYF. The CDR3 DNA follows: TGTGCCAGCAGCAGGAAAAGGGTCCACGAGCAGTACTTC.

The J gene is TRBJ2-3, the V gene TRBV3-1, with D unclear. The V gene lost 4 bases and the J gene lost 7 bases, with 9 bases spanning the gap. Germline V CDR1 and CDR2: LGHDT, YNNKEL (reference sequence). The CDR3 loop spans 12 amino acids. In DNA, the CDR3 is TGTGCCAGCAGCCTGACTGAGTATACGCAGTATTTT. It yields the protein CASSLTEYTQYF.

The J gene is TRBJ2-5, the V gene TRBV18; D remains ambiguous. Trimming pared 6 bases from V and 0 bases from J, leaving 8 bases between. From germline, CDR1 is KGHSH and CDR2 LQKENI. This CDR3 has 13 amino acids. CDR3 bases: TGTGCCAGCTCCATATGGGACCAAGAGACCCAGTACTTC. Its translation: CASSIWDQETQYF.